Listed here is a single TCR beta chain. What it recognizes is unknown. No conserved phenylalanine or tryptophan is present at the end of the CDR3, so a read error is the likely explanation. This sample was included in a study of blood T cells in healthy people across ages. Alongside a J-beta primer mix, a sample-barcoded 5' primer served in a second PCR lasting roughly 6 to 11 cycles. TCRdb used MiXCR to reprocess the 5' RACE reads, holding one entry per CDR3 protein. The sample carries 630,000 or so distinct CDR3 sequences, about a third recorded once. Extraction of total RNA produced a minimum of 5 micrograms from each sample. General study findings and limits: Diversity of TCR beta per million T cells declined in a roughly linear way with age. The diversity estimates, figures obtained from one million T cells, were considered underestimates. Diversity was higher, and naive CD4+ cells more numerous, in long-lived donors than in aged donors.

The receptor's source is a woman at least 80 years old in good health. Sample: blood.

This CDR3 is CASSQDLADTQYL. CDR3 nucleotide sequence: TGCGCCAGCAGCCAAGATCTAGCGGATACGCAGTATTTG. The chain recombines TRBV4-3 with TRBJ2-3, with D possibly TRBD2 on 6 matching bases. This CDR3 contains 13 residues. Trimming stripped 0 bases from V and 6 bases from J, with 7 bases between. Germline lookup yields CDR1 LGHNA and CDR2 YSLEER.